This entry features one T cell receptor (beta chain) sequence. The sample comes from a study of identical twins. This CDR3 spans 13 amino acids. V lost 4 bases, J lost 3 bases, and 10 bases lay in between. Germline loops: CDR1 MDHEN, CDR2 SYDVKM. cDNA carried unique molecular identifiers, and a universal primer site was added by template switching. TCRdb used MiXCR to reprocess the 5' RACE reads, holding one entry per CDR3 protein. There are around 250,000 distinct CDR3 sequences in the sample; about 8.9% occur only once, and less than 4% lies in the top ten. The sample was also linked to a second study, of yellow fever vaccine responses in identical twins.

Input material: CD8+ T cells sorted from blood. This chain uses TRBV28 with TRBJ2-7; D not certain. The clonotype was recovered from a woman between 18 and 29 years old in good health. CDR3 DNA: TGTGCCAGCAGTTACAGCGAGGACTACGAGCAGTACTTC. It codes for CASSYSEDYEQYF.